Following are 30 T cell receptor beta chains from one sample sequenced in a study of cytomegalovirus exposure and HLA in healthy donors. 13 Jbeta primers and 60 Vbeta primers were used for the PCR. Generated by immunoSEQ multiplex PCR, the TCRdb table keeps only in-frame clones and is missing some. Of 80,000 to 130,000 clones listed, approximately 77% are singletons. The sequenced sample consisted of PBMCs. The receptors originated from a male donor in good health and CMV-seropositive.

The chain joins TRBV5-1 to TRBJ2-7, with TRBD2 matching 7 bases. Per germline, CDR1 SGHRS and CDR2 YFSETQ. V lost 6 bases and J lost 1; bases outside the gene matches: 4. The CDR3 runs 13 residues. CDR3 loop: CASTPGGSYEQYF. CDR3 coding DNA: TGCGCCAGCACCCCGGGAGGATCCTACGAGCAGTACTTC.

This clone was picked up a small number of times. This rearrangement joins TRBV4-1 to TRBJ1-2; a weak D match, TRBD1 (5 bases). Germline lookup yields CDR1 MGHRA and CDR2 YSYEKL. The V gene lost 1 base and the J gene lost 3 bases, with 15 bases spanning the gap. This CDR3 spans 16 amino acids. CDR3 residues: CASSQGDVRGDYGYTF. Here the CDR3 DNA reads TGCGCCAGCAGCCAAGGGGATGTTAGGGGCGACTATGGCTACACCTTC.

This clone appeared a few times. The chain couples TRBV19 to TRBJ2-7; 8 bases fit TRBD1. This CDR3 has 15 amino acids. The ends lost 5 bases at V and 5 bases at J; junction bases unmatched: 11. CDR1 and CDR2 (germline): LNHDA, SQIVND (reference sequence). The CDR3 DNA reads TGTGCCAGTAGTCTCGGGGACAGGTTATTACACGAGCAGTACTTC. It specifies CASSLGDRLLHEQYF.

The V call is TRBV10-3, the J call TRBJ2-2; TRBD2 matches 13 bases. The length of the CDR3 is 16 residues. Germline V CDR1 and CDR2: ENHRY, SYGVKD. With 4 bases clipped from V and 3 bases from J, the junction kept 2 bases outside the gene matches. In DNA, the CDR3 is TGTGCCATCAGTGGCGGACTAGCGGGGGACACCGGGGAGCTGTTTTTT. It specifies CAISGGLAGDTGELFF.

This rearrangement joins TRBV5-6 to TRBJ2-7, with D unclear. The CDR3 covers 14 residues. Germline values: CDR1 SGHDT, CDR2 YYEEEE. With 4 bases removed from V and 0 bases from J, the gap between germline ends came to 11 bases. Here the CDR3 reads CASSIPVGSYEQYF. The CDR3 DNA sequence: TGTGCCAGCAGCATTCCGGTCGGCTCCTACGAGCAGTACTTC.

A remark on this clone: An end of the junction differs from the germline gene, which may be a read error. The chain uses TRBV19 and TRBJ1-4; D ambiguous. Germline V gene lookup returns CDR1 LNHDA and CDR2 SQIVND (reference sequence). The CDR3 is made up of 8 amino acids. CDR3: CASPIIAF. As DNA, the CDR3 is TGTGCTTCGCCAATCATAGCTTTT.

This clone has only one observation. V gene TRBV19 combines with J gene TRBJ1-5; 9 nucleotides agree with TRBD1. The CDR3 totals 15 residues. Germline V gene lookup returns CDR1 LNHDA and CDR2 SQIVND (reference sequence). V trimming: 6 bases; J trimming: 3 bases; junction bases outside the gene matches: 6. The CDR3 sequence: CASRLDRGFNQPQHF. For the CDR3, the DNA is TGTGCCAGTAGGCTGGACAGGGGATTCAATCAGCCCCAGCATTTT.

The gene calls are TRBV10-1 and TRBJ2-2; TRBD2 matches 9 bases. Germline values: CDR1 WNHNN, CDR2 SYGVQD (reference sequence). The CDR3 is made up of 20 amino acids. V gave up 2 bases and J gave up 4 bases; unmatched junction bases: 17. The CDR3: CASSETGLAGPLRSTGELFF. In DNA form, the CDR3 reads TGCGCCAGCAGTGAGACTGGGCTAGCGGGGCCATTAAGGAGCACCGGGGAGCTGTTTTTT.

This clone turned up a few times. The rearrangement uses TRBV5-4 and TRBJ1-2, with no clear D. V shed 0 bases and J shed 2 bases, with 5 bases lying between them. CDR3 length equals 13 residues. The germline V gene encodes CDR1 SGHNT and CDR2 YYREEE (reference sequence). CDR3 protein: CASSLARNYGYTF. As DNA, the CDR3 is TGTGCCAGCAGCTTGGCCAGGAACTATGGCTACACCTTC.

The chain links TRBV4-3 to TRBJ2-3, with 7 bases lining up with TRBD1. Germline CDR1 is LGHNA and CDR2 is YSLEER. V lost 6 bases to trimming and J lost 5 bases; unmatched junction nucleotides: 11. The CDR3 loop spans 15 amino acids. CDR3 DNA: TGCGCCAGCAGTTTTGACAGGGTGGTTGGAGATACGCAGTATTTT. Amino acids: CASSFDRVVGDTQYF.

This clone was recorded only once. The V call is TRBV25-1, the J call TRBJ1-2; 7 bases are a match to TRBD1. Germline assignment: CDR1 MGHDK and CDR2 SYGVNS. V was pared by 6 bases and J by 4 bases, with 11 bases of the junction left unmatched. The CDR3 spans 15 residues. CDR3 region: CASRGSGGRGYGYTF. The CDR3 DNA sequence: TGTGCCAGCAGGGGGTCAGGGGGTAGGGGCTATGGCTACACCTTC.

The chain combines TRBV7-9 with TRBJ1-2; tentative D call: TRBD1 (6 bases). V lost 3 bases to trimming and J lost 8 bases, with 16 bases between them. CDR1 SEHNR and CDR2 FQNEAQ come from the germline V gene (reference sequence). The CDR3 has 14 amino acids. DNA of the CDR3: TGTGCCAGCAGCTTCCGGGGGGCCCCAGACGGCTACACCTTC. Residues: CASSFRGAPDGYTF.

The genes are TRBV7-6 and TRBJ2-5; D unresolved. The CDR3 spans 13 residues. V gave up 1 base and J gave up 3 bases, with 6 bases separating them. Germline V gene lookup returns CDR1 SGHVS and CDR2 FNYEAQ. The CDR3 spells CASSLDQKETQYF. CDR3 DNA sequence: TGTGCCAGCAGCTTAGATCAGAAAGAGACCCAGTACTTC.

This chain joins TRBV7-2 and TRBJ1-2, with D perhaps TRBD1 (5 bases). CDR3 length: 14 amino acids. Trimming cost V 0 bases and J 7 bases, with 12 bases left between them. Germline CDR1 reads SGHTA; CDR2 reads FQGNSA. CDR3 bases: TGTGCCAGCAGCTTAGCGACTCAGGGTGGTGGCTACACCTTC. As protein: CASSLATQGGGYTF.

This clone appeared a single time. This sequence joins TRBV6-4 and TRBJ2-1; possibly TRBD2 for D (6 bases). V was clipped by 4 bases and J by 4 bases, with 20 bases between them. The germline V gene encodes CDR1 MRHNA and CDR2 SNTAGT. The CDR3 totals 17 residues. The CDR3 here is CASSGRVWRDAYNEQFF. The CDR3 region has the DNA TGTGCCAGCAGTGGTCGGGTCTGGCGGGACGCGTACAATGAGCAGTTCTTC.

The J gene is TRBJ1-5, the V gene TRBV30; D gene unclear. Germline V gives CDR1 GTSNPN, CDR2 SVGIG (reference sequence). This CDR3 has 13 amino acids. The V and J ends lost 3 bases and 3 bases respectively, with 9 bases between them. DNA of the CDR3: TGTGCCTGGAGGGGCGGGGACAATCAGCCCCAGCATTTT. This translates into CAWRGGDNQPQHF.

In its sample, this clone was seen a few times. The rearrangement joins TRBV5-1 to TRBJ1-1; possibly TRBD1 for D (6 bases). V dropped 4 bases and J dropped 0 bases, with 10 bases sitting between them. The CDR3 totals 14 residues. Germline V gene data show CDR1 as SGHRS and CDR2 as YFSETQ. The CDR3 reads CASSIGQLNTEAFF. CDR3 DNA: TGCGCCAGCAGCATTGGACAGTTGAACACTGAAGCTTTCTTT.

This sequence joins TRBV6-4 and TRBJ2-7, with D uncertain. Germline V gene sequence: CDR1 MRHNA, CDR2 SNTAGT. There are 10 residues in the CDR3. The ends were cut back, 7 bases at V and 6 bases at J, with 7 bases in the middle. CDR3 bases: TGTGCCAGCAAAGCCCGCGAGCAGTACTTC. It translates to CASKAREQYF.

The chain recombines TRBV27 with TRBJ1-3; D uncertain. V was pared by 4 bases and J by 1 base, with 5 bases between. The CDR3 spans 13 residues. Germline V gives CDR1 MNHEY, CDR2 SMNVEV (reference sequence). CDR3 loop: CASSSGSGNTIYF. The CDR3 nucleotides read TGTGCCAGCAGTTCAGGATCTGGAAACACCATATATTTT.

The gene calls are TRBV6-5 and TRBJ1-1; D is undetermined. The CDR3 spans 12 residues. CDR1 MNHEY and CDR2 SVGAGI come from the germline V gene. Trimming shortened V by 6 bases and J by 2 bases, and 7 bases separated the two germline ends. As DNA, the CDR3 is TGTGCCAGCAGCCAGGAAAACACTGAAGCTTTCTTT. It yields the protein CASSQENTEAFF.

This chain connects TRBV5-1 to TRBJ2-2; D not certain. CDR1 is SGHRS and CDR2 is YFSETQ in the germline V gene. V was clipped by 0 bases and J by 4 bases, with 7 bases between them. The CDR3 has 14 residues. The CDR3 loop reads CASSLGHRTGELFF. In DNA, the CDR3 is TGCGCCAGCAGCTTGGGACATCGCACCGGGGAGCTGTTTTTT. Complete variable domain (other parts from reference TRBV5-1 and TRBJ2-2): KAGVTQTPRYLIKTRGQQVTLSCSPISGHRSVSWYQQTPGQGLQFLFEYFSETQRNKGNFPGRFSGRQFSNSRSEMNVSTLELGDSALYLCASSLGHRTGELFFGEGSRLTVL.

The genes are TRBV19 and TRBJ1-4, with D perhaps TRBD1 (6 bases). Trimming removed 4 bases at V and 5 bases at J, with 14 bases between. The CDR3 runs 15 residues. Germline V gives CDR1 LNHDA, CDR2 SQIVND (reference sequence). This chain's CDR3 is CASSTPGGLNEKLFF. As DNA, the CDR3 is TGTGCCAGTAGTACCCCGGGGGGCTTAAATGAAAAACTGTTTTTT.

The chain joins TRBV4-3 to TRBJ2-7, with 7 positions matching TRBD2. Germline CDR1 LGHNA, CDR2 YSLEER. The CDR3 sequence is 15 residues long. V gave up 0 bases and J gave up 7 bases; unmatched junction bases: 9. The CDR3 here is CASSQDRAGVREQYF. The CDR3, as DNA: TGCGCCAGCAGCCAAGATAGGGCGGGGGTACGAGAGCAGTACTTC.

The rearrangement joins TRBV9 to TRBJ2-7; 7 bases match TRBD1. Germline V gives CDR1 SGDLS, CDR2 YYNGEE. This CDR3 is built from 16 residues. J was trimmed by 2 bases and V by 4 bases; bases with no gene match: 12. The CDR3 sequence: CASSQYRGTGAYEQYF. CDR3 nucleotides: TGTGCCAGCAGCCAATACAGGGGAACCGGAGCCTACGAGCAGTACTTC.

CDR3 in amino acids: CASRRKQGYTEAFF. CDR3 DNA: TGTGCCAGTAGGCGTAAACAGGGGTACACTGAAGCTTTCTTT. The V call is TRBV19, the J call TRBJ1-1; 7 bases map to TRBD1. The CDR3 extends over 14 amino acids. V lost 6 bases, J lost 3 bases, and 7 bases stayed unmatched. Germline CDR1 reads LNHDA; CDR2 reads SQIVND (reference sequence).

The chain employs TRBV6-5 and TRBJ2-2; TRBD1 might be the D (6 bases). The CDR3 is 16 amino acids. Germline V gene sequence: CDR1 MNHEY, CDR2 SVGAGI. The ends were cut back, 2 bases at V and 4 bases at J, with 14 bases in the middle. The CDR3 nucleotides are TGTGCCAGCAGTTACCGGCCGGACAGATCCACCGGGGAGCTGTTTTTT. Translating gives CASSYRPDRSTGELFF.

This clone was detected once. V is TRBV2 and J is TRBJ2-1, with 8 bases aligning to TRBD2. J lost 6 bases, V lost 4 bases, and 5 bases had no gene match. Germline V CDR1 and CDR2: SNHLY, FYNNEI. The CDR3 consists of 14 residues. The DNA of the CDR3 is TGTGCCAGCAGTGGGACTAGCACCGCCAATGAGCAGTTCTTC. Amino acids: CASSGTSTANEQFF.

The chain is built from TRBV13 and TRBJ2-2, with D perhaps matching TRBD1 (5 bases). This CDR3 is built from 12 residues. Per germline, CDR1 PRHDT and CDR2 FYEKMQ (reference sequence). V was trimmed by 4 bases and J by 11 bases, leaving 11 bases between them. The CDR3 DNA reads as TGTGCCAGCAGCTCCTGGGGCCGAGAGCTGTTTTTT. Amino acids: CASSSWGRELFF.

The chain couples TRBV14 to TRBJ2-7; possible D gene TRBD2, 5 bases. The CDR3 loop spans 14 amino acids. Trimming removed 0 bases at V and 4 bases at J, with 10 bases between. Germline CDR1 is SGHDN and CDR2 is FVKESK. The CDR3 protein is CASSQDPGGYEQYF. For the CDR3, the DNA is TGTGCCAGCAGCCAAGATCCGGGCGGGTACGAGCAGTACTTC.

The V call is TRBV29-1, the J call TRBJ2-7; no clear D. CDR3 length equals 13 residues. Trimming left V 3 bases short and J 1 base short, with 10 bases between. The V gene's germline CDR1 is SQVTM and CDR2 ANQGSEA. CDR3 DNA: TGCAGCGTTGATTACAGATTATCCTACGAGCAGTACTTC. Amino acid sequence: CSVDYRLSYEQYF.